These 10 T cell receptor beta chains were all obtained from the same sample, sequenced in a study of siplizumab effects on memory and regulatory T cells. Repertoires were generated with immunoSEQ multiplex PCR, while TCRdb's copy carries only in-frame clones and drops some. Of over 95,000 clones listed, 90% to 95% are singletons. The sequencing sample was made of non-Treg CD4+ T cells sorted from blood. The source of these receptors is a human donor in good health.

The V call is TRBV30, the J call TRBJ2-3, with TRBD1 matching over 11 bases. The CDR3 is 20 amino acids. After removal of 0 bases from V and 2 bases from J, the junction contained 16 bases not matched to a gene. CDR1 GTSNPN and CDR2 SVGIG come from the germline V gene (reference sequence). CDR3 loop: CAWSVFGTGGKAALTDTQYF. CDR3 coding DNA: TGTGCCTGGAGTGTGTTTGGGACAGGGGGAAAAGCAGCGCTCACAGATACGCAGTATTTT.

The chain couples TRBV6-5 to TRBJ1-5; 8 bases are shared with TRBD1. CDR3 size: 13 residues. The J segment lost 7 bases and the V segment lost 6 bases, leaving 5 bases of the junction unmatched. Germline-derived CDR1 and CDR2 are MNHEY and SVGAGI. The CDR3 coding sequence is TGTGCCAGCAGCCGACAGGGGAGCCAGCCCCAGCATTTT. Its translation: CASSRQGSQPQHF.

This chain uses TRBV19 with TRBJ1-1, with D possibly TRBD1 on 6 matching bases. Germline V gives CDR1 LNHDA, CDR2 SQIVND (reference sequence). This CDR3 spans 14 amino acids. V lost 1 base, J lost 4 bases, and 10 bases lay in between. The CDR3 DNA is TGTGCCAGTAGTATAGGGACAGATTCCACTGAAGCTTTCTTT. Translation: CASSIGTDSTEAFF.

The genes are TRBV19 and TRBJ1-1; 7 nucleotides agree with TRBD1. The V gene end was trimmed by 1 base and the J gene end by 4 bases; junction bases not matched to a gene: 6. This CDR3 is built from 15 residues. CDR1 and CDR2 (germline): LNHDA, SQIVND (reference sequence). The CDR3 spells CASSIGQGGATEAFF. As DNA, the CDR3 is TGTGCCAGTAGTATAGGGCAGGGGGGAGCCACTGAAGCTTTCTTT.

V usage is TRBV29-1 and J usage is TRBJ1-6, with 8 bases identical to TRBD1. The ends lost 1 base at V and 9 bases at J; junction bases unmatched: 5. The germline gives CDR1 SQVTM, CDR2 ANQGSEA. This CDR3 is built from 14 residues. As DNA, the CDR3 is TGCAGCGTTGAAGGCCTAGGACAGGGTTCACCCCTCCACTTT. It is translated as CSVEGLGQGSPLHF.

For the CDR3, the DNA is TGTGCCAGCAGCTTAGTACTATTGGGGGCCGGCGATAATTCACCCCTCCACTTT. The encoded protein is CASSLVLLGAGDNSPLHF. The chain joins TRBV7-2 to TRBJ1-6, with a possible D match to TRBD1 (6 bases). V shed 1 base and J shed 5 bases, with 18 bases lying between them. Germline V gives CDR1 SGHTA, CDR2 FQGNSA. This CDR3 has 18 amino acids.

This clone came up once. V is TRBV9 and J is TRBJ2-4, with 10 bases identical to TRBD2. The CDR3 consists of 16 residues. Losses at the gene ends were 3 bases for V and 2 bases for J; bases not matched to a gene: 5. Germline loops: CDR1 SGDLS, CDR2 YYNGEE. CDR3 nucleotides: TGTGCCAGCAGCGCAAGCGGGGGGGCAACCAAAAACATTCAGTACTTC. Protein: CASSASGGATKNIQYF.

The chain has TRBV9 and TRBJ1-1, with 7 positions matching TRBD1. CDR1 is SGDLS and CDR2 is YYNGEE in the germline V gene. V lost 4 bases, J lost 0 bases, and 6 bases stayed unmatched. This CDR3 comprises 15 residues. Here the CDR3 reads CASSPRQGVNTEAFF. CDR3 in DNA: TGTGCCAGCAGCCCCCGACAGGGAGTGAACACTGAAGCTTTCTTT.

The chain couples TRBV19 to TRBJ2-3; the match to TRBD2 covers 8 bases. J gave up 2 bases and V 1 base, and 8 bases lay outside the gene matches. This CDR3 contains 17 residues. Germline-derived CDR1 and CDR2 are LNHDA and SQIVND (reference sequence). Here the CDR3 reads CASSIGIAGKLTDTQYF. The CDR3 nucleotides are TGTGCCAGTAGTATAGGCATAGCGGGGAAGCTCACAGATACGCAGTATTTT.

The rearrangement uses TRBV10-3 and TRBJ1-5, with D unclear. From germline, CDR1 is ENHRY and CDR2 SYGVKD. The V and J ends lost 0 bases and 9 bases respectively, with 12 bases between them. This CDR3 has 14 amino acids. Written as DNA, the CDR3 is TGTGCCATCAGTGAGTCGACTACTGGTGGGCCCCAGCATTTT. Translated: CAISESTTGGPQHF.